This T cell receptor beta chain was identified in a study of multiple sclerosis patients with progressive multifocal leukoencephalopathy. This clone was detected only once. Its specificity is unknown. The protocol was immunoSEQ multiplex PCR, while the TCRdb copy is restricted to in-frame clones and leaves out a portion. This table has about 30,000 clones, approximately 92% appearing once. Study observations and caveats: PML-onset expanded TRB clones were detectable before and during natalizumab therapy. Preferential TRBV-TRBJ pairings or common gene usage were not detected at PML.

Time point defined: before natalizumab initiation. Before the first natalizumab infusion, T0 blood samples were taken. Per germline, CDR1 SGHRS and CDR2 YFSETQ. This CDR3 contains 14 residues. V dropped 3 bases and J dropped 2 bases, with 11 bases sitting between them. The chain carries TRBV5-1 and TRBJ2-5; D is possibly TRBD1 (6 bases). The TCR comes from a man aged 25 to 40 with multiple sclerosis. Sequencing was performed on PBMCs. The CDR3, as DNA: TGCGCCAGCAGCTCGGGGACAAATCAAGAGACCCAGTACTTC. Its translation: CASSSGTNQETQYF.